The 13 T cell receptor beta chains presented below share a single source sample, sequenced in a study of T cell changes during pregnancy in multiple sclerosis. Sequencing used immunoSEQ multiplex PCR; TCRdb keeps in-frame clones, though not all of them. Here the sample spans fewer than 45,000 clones, approximately 91% being singletons. Material: peripheral blood, obtained in the second trimester of pregnancy. Every receptor here comes from a female donor in good health, enrolled as a control in a pregnancy study.

The rearrangement joins TRBV7-5 to TRBJ1-1; the table assigns TRBD1, which was not confirmed against the DNA. TRBV7-5 is a known pseudogene. This CDR3 has 15 residues. In DNA form, the CDR3 reads TGTGCCAGAAGCCATTCAAGGGGTGCGAACACTGAAGCTTTCTTT. Translated: CARSHSRGANTEAFF.

The chain is built from TRBV19 and TRBJ2-7, with a possible D match to TRBD1 (6 bases). CDR3 size: 14 residues. The V and J ends lost 5 bases and 3 bases respectively, with 14 bases between them. The germline CDR1 and CDR2 sequences are LNHDA and SQIVND (reference sequence). The CDR3 DNA reads as TGTGCCAGTAGTCCCGAAGCGACAGGCTACGAGCAGTACTTC. Amino acid sequence: CASSPEATGYEQYF.

The chain uses TRBV28 and TRBJ2-1, with a tentative D call TRBD1 (6 bases). V shed 3 bases and J shed 6 bases, with 21 bases lying between them. The CDR3 totals 17 residues. Germline loops: CDR1 MDHEN, CDR2 SYDVKM. CDR3: CASSFRPAGVRINEQFF. The CDR3 DNA sequence: TGTGCCAGCAGTTTCCGACCGGCAGGGGTACGGATCAATGAGCAGTTCTTC.

The chain employs TRBV5-1 and TRBJ2-7; D might be TRBD1 (6 bases). From germline, CDR1 is SGHRS and CDR2 YFSETQ. V lost 1 base to trimming and J lost 3 bases, with 17 bases between them. This CDR3 has 16 residues. Written as DNA, the CDR3 is TGCGCCAGCAGCTTGCGTCGGACAGCCCCAGGCTACGAGCAGTACTTC. This encodes CASSLRRTAPGYEQYF.

By share, this clone ranks as medium-sized. This rearrangement joins TRBV30 to TRBJ1-6; D is undetermined. The germline V and J ends were trimmed by 4 bases and 9 bases, with 13 bases remaining between them. Germline V gene data show CDR1 as GTSNPN and CDR2 as SVGIG (reference sequence). The CDR3 totals 13 residues. For the CDR3, the DNA is TGTGCCTGGAATGGTTTAGAGAGTTCACCCCTCCACTTT. Protein product: CAWNGLESSPLHF.

The chain links TRBV6-1 to TRBJ2-3, with TRBD1 matching 7 bases. V dropped 1 base and J dropped 4; count of bases not matched to a gene: 2. Germline V gives CDR1 MNHNS, CDR2 SASEGT. This CDR3 is built from 14 residues. The CDR3 nucleotides read TGTGCCAGCAGTGAAGGACAGGGCCCAGATACGCAGTATTTT. Protein sequence: CASSEGQGPDTQYF.

The V call is TRBV4-1, the J call TRBJ2-1, with TRBD2 matching 16 bases. The germline V gene encodes CDR1 MGHRA and CDR2 YSYEKL. V shed 0 bases, J shed 10 bases, and the junction held 9 bases outside the gene matches. The CDR3 totals 18 residues. The CDR3 is CASSQDGTSGGVAGEQFF. The CDR3 nucleotides are TGCGCCAGCAGCCAAGACGGGACTAGCGGGGGGGTAGCAGGGGAGCAGTTCTTC.

The V and J genes are TRBV28 and TRBJ1-2; the D gene is possibly TRBD1 (5 bases). V shed 5 bases and J shed 3 bases, with 22 bases lying between them. CDR3 length: 17 residues. CDR1 and CDR2 (germline): MDHEN, SYDVKM. DNA of the CDR3: TGTGCCAGCAGTCTCGAAAGTTCGGGGGGGAAAGACTATGGCTACACCTTC. The encoded protein is CASSLESSGGKDYGYTF.

This chain connects TRBV2 to TRBJ1-1, with D perhaps TRBD1 (6 bases). V lost 10 bases, J lost 2 bases, and 20 bases lay in between. This CDR3 spans 15 amino acids. Germline-derived CDR1 and CDR2 are SNHLY and FYNNEI. The CDR3 nucleotides read TGTGCCACCAAGGACGGGGGGCGAAAAAACACTGAAGCTTTCTTT. Amino acid sequence: CATKDGGRKNTEAFF.

V usage is TRBV7-2 and J usage is TRBJ2-7, with 8 bases matching TRBD2. This CDR3 contains 17 residues. The junction had 10 bases not matched to a gene; V was cut back by 0 bases and J by 3 bases. CDR1 is SGHTA and CDR2 is FQGNSA in the germline V gene. The CDR3 here is CASSLASGGTKNYEQYF. In DNA form, the CDR3 reads TGTGCCAGCAGCTTAGCATCGGGGGGGACAAAGAACTACGAGCAGTACTTC.

The chain carries TRBV7-9 and TRBJ2-3; the match to TRBD2 covers 7 bases. J gave up 9 bases and V 0 bases, and 12 bases lay outside the gene matches. The CDR3 totals 16 residues. Germline V gene data show CDR1 as SEHNR and CDR2 as FQNEAQ (reference sequence). For the CDR3, the DNA is TGTGCCAGCAGCTTAGCTATAACTAGCGCCCAAGAGACGCAGTATTTT. This gives the protein CASSLAITSAQETQYF.

The gene calls are TRBV7-9 and TRBJ2-2, with 8 bases aligning to TRBD1. The CDR3 is 14 residues long. V was clipped by 4 bases and J by 5 bases; unmatched bases: 3. Germline V CDR1 and CDR2: SEHNR, FQNEAQ (reference sequence). This CDR3 reads CASSWTGLTGELFF. The CDR3 DNA reads as TGTGCCAGCAGCTGGACAGGGTTAACCGGGGAGCTGTTTTTT.

The chain has TRBV12-2 and TRBJ2-5; the D segment call TRBD1 is taken from the table without a DNA check. TRBV12-2 is a documented pseudogene. CDR3 length equals 16 residues. CDR3 in amino acids: CASRLPRGTVRETQYF. The CDR3 coding sequence is TGTGCAAGTCGCCTCCCCCGGGGGACAGTTAGGGAGACCCAGTACTTC.